This is a list of T cell receptor beta chains from one sample in a study of T cell responses to AZD1222 COVID-19 vaccine. TCRdb keeps only in-frame clones here, not all; method: immunoSEQ multiplex PCR. The sample shows approximately 160,000 clones, about nine tenths of them seen only once. The source was peripheral blood, collected on day 0 of AZD1222 vaccination. These receptors were taken from an adult in good health. Each CDR3 is given with its conserved first and last residue. The order of the fields is clone size, D gene, V gene, J gene, CDR3 protein, CDR3 DNA. The D gene is left open where the match is weak. Expanded clones are given a class, and other clones once, few, many or no size at all.

abundance: .
d_gene: .
v_gene: TRBV15
j_gene: TRBJ2-5
CDR3aa: CATSRRVEETQYF
CDR3nt: TGTGCCACCAGCAGGAGGGTGGAAGAGACCCAGTACTTC

abundance: .
d_gene: .
v_gene: TRBV6-5
j_gene: TRBJ1-2
CDR3aa: CASGFGTPHTYGYTF
CDR3nt: TGTGCCAGCGGATTTGGGACCCCTCACACATATGGCTACACCTTC

abundance: .
d_gene: .
v_gene: TRBV30
j_gene: TRBJ2-7
CDR3aa: CAFRRPLGGGVNYEQYF
CDR3nt: TGTGCCTTCAGGCGGCCATTGGGCGGCGGGGTAAACTACGAGCAGTACTTC

abundance: .
d_gene: .
v_gene: TRBV6-2/TRBV6-3
j_gene: TRBJ2-4
CDR3aa: CASSFLSGVGLAKNIQYF
CDR3nt: TGTGCCAGCAGTTTCCTATCGGGGGTCGGACTAGCCAAAAACATTCAGTACTTC

abundance: .
d_gene: TRBD1
v_gene: TRBV15
j_gene: TRBJ1-1
CDR3aa: CATSRARDRVVAEAFF
CDR3nt: TGTGCCACCAGCAGAGCCCGGGACAGGGTCGTTGCTGAAGCTTTCTTT

abundance: .
d_gene: TRBD1
v_gene: TRBV7-3
j_gene: TRBJ2-2
CDR3aa: CASRTGDDTGELFF
CDR3nt: TGTGCCAGCAGGACAGGGGATGACACCGGGGAGCTGTTTTTT

abundance: .
d_gene: .
v_gene: TRBV6-6
j_gene: TRBJ2-1
CDR3aa: CASSYSTGTEQFF
CDR3nt: TGTGCCAGCAGTTACTCTACCGGGACTGAGCAGTTCTTC

abundance: .
d_gene: .
v_gene: TRBV29-1
j_gene: TRBJ2-3
CDR3aa: CSVERDSPSDTQYF
CDR3nt: TGCAGCGTGGAACGAGACAGTCCATCAGATACGCAGTATTTT

abundance: .
d_gene: .
v_gene: TRBV6-5
j_gene: TRBJ1-1
CDR3aa: CAISRAGWTEAFF
CDR3nt: TGTGCCATCTCCAGGGCGGGGTGGACTGAAGCTTTCTTT

abundance: .
d_gene: .
v_gene: TRBV29-1
j_gene: TRBJ1-2
CDR3aa: CSVRSENGYTF
CDR3nt: TGCAGCGTAAGGTCGGAGAATGGCTACACCTTC

abundance: once
d_gene: TRBD1
v_gene: TRBV19
j_gene: TRBJ1-2
CDR3aa: CATQRTGATYGYTF
CDR3nt: TGTGCCACCCAAAGGACAGGCGCCACCTATGGCTACACCTTC

abundance: .
d_gene: .
v_gene: TRBV28
j_gene: TRBJ1-5
CDR3aa: CASSRPGGPQHF
CDR3nt: TGTGCCAGCAGTCGCCCCGGCGGGCCCCAGCATTTT

abundance: .
d_gene: .
v_gene: TRBV6-5
j_gene: TRBJ2-3
CDR3aa: CASSTLEADTQYF
CDR3nt: TGTGCCAGCAGTACTCTAGAAGCAGATACGCAGTATTTT

abundance: .
d_gene: .
v_gene: TRBV19
j_gene: TRBJ1-1
CDR3aa: CASSGTRNTEAFF
CDR3nt: TGTGCCAGTAGTGGTACAAGGAACACTGAAGCTTTCTTT

abundance: .
d_gene: .
v_gene: TRBV27
j_gene: TRBJ1-5
CDR3aa: CARPSVESNQPQHF
CDR3nt: TGTGCCAGGCCCTCGGTGGAGAGCAATCAGCCCCAGCATTTT

abundance: .
d_gene: .
v_gene: TRBV18
j_gene: TRBJ1-1
CDR3aa: CASSRRGGPLNTEAFF
CDR3nt: TGTGCCAGCTCACGCCGCGGGGGGCCACTGAACACTGAAGCTTTCTTT

abundance: .
d_gene: TRBD2
v_gene: TRBV5-1
j_gene: TRBJ2-5
CDR3aa: CASSSQPGLALETQYF
CDR3nt: TGCGCCAGCAGCTCGCAACCGGGACTAGCGTTGGAGACCCAGTACTTC

abundance: .
d_gene: .
v_gene: TRBV5-6
j_gene: TRBJ1-3
CDR3aa: CASSSQGLRGDPGNTIYF
CDR3nt: TGTGCCAGCAGCTCCCAGGGGCTGCGAGGGGACCCTGGAAACACCATATATTTT

abundance: .
d_gene: TRBD1
v_gene: TRBV9
j_gene: TRBJ2-5
CDR3aa: CASSVVGDRGGETQYF
CDR3nt: TGTGCCAGCAGCGTAGTAGGGGACAGGGGAGGGGAGACCCAGTACTTC

abundance: .
d_gene: .
v_gene: TRBV30
j_gene: TRBJ2-7
CDR3aa: CAWNQRRGSYEQYF
CDR3nt: TGTGCCTGGAACCAGCGACGGGGATCCTACGAGCAGTACTTC

abundance: .
d_gene: .
v_gene: TRBV5-6
j_gene: TRBJ2-7
CDR3aa: CASSLQATGYEQYF
CDR3nt: TGTGCCAGCAGCTTGCAGGCTACAGGCTACGAGCAGTACTTC

abundance: .
d_gene: .
v_gene: TRBV15
j_gene: TRBJ1-4
CDR3aa: CATSGLDRNNEKLFF
CDR3nt: TGTGCCACCAGCGGACTAGACAGGAATAATGAAAAACTGTTTTTT

abundance: .
d_gene: .
v_gene: TRBV10-3
j_gene: TRBJ1-1
CDR3aa: CAIKTLPGTEAFF
CDR3nt: TGTGCCATCAAGACCCTCCCGGGAACTGAAGCTTTCTTT

abundance: .
d_gene: .
v_gene: TRBV5-5
j_gene: TRBJ1-1
CDR3aa: CASSLGAGLNTEAFF
CDR3nt: TGTGCCAGCAGCTTAGGGGCAGGCCTGAACACTGAAGCTTTCTTT

abundance: .
d_gene: .
v_gene: TRBV4-1
j_gene: TRBJ1-2
CDR3aa: CASSQDPVQNYGYTF
CDR3nt: TGCGCCAGCAGCCAAGATCCTGTCCAAAACTATGGCTACACCTTC

abundance: .
d_gene: TRBD1
v_gene: TRBV11-3
j_gene: TRBJ1-2
CDR3aa: CASSQRTGSYGYTF
CDR3nt: TGTGCCAGCAGCCAGCGGACAGGGAGCTATGGCTACACCTTC

abundance: .
d_gene: .
v_gene: TRBV13
j_gene: TRBJ2-7
CDR3aa: CASSFGRSGEQYF
CDR3nt: TGTGCCAGCAGCTTCGGACGTTCAGGCGAGCAGTACTTC

abundance: .
d_gene: .
v_gene: TRBV6-2/TRBV6-3
j_gene: TRBJ1-2
CDR3aa: CASSYSTAGYTF
CDR3nt: TGTGCCAGCAGTTACTCGACTGCTGGCTACACCTTC

abundance: .
d_gene: .
v_gene: TRBV2
j_gene: TRBJ2-7
CDR3aa: CASKRTPYSYEQYF
CDR3nt: TGTGCCAGCAAACGGACACCTTACTCCTACGAGCAGTACTTC

abundance: .
d_gene: .
v_gene: TRBV6-1
j_gene: TRBJ1-4
CDR3aa: CASSESGGGREKLFF
CDR3nt: TGTGCCAGCAGTGAATCGGGGGGAGGAAGAGAAAAACTGTTTTTT

abundance: .
d_gene: .
v_gene: TRBV19
j_gene: TRBJ1-6
CDR3aa: CASLPQAGSNSPLHF
CDR3nt: TGTGCCAGCCTCCCGCAGGCAGGGAGTAATTCACCCCTCCACTTT

abundance: .
d_gene: .
v_gene: TRBV7-9
j_gene: TRBJ1-6
CDR3aa: CASSLTINSPLHF
CDR3nt: TGTGCCAGCAGCTTAACCATAAATTCACCCCTCCACTTT

abundance: .
d_gene: .
v_gene: TRBV7-9
j_gene: TRBJ1-1
CDR3aa: CALEVHTEAFF
CDR3nt: TGTGCCCTCGAGGTGCACACTGAAGCTTTCTTT

abundance: .
d_gene: TRBD2
v_gene: TRBV24-1
j_gene: TRBJ2-1
CDR3aa: CATSPGGGWNLHNEQFF
CDR3nt: TGTGCCACCAGTCCTGGGGGGGGTTGGAATCTGCACAATGAGCAGTTCTTC

abundance: .
d_gene: .
v_gene: TRBV6-4
j_gene: TRBJ2-3
CDR3aa: CASSDRAMDTQYF
CDR3nt: TGTGCCAGCAGTGACAGAGCCATGGATACGCAGTATTTT

abundance: .
d_gene: .
v_gene: TRBV6-5
j_gene: TRBJ1-1
CDR3aa: CASSYVSTEAFF
CDR3nt: TGTGCCAGCAGTTACGTGAGCACTGAAGCTTTCTTT

abundance: .
d_gene: .
v_gene: TRBV12-3/TRBV12-4
j_gene: TRBJ1-2
CDR3aa: CASSSHTGYGYTF
CDR3nt: TGTGCCAGCAGTTCTCACACAGGTTATGGCTACACCTTC

abundance: .
d_gene: .
v_gene: TRBV5-4
j_gene: TRBJ1-2
CDR3aa: CASSFDSRGYTF
CDR3nt: TGTGCCAGCAGCTTCGACAGTAGGGGCTACACCTTC

abundance: .
d_gene: .
v_gene: TRBV12-5
j_gene: TRBJ2-1
CDR3aa: CASGAQGTLGEQFF
CDR3nt: TGTGCTAGTGGGGCGCAGGGTACGCTGGGTGAGCAGTTCTTC